The rows below give T cell receptor beta chains drawn from one sample of a study of blood T cell repertoires in COVID-19. Libraries were prepared by immunoSEQ multiplex PCR; TCRdb keeps only in-frame clonotypes and omits some of them. The profile shows 250,000 to 350,000 clones, about 85% of them singletons. Sequencing input: peripheral blood. Receptors were obtained from a human donor with COVID-19, enrolled during active disease. The donor label of this sample is uncertain. CDR3s include the opening cysteine and the closing phenylalanine or tryptophan. D genes are given only for firm matches. The listing skips clone size in some rows; elsewhere it reads once, few, many or a size class.

d_gene: .
v_gene: TRBV29-1
j_gene: TRBJ2-3
abundance: .
CDR3aa: CSVLSTDTQYF
CDR3nt: TGCAGCGTTTTAAGCACAGATACGCAGTATTTT

d_gene: TRBD2
v_gene: TRBV5-1
j_gene: TRBJ2-5
abundance: .
CDR3aa: CASSLDAGVRETQYF
CDR3nt: TGCGCCAGCAGCTTGGACGCGGGAGTACGGGAGACCCAGTACTTC

d_gene: TRBD2
v_gene: TRBV7-3
j_gene: TRBJ2-7
abundance: .
CDR3aa: CASSPTLGGRDEQYF
CDR3nt: TGTGCCAGCAGCCCCACTTTAGGCGGGAGGGACGAGCAGTACTTC

d_gene: TRBD1
v_gene: TRBV5-4
j_gene: TRBJ2-7
abundance: .
CDR3aa: CASSRDAGTGFEQYF
CDR3nt: TGTGCCAGCAGCCGGGATGCCGGGACAGGTTTCGAGCAGTACTTC

d_gene: .
v_gene: TRBV6-2/TRBV6-3
j_gene: TRBJ1-4
abundance: .
CDR3aa: CASGHPQTGNEKLFF
CDR3nt: TGTGCCAGCGGCCATCCGCAAACAGGGAATGAAAAACTGTTTTTT

d_gene: .
v_gene: TRBV6-5
j_gene: TRBJ2-2
abundance: .
CDR3aa: CASRFRGHTGELFF
CDR3nt: TGTGCCAGCCGGTTTCGAGGGCACACCGGGGAGCTGTTTTTT

d_gene: TRBD1
v_gene: TRBV5-1
j_gene: TRBJ2-3
abundance: .
CDR3aa: CASNTQGAGTDTQYF
CDR3nt: TGCGCCAGCAATACCCAGGGGGCAGGCACAGATACGCAGTATTTT

d_gene: TRBD1
v_gene: TRBV3-1/TRBV3-2
j_gene: TRBJ1-1
abundance: .
CDR3aa: CASSLNRGGVRTEAFF
CDR3nt: TGTGCCAGCAGTCTTAACCGAGGGGGCGTAAGGACTGAAGCTTTCTTT

d_gene: .
v_gene: TRBV11-2
j_gene: TRBJ1-3
abundance: .
CDR3aa: CASSLTGKGNTIYF
CDR3nt: TGTGCCAGCAGCTTAACAGGGAAGGGAAACACCATATATTTT

d_gene: TRBD1
v_gene: TRBV6-5
j_gene: TRBJ2-1
abundance: .
CDR3aa: CASSRRGQVDNEQFF
CDR3nt: TGTGCCAGCAGTAGGAGGGGACAGGTCGACAATGAGCAGTTCTTC

d_gene: TRBD2
v_gene: TRBV10-3
j_gene: TRBJ2-7
abundance: .
CDR3aa: CAISGYQGGRGSYEQYF
CDR3nt: TGTGCCATCAGTGGGTATCAAGGCGGGAGGGGATCCTACGAGCAGTACTTC

d_gene: .
v_gene: TRBV14
j_gene: TRBJ2-3
abundance: few
CDR3aa: CASSQGARGDTQYF
CDR3nt: TGTGCCAGCAGCCAAGGGGCGCGGGGAGATACGCAGTATTTT

d_gene: .
v_gene: TRBV28
j_gene: TRBJ1-3
abundance: .
CDR3aa: CASSLGGAQYSSGNTIYF
CDR3nt: TGTGCCAGCAGTTTAGGGGGGGCACAATACAGCTCTGGAAACACCATATATTTT

d_gene: TRBD2
v_gene: TRBV6-1
j_gene: TRBJ2-7
abundance: .
CDR3aa: CASSERTSGSAKDYEQYF
CDR3nt: TGTGCCAGCAGTGAAAGAACTAGCGGGAGTGCAAAAGACTACGAGCAGTACTTC

d_gene: TRBD1
v_gene: TRBV19
j_gene: TRBJ1-5
abundance: .
CDR3aa: CASSIRTGWKNQPQHF
CDR3nt: TGTGCCAGTAGTATTAGGACAGGATGGAAAAATCAGCCCCAGCATTTT

d_gene: TRBD1
v_gene: TRBV27
j_gene: TRBJ1-1
abundance: .
CDR3aa: CASSPWTGVNTEAFF
CDR3nt: TGTGCCAGCAGTCCCTGGACAGGGGTGAACACTGAAGCTTTCTTT